This T cell receptor beta chain emerged from a study of identical twins (dated by TCRdb to 2016 to 2017). Concerning the study at large: To test whether fetal clonotypes persist, this study deep-sequenced TCR alpha and beta repertoires from monozygotic twins, from unrelated adults of various ages, and from cord blood. To rule out contamination, the twin experiments were replicated at different times with different library preparation protocols. Broad study findings and their caveats: In monozygotic twins, out-of-frame TCR alpha sharing was systematically underestimated by recombination models, although the models agreed with sharing between unrelated individuals. Compared with coincidental sharing between unrelated individuals, an excess of low generation-probability sequences was observed among out-of-frame TCR alpha sequences shared between twins. Fewer insertions were carried by abundant cord blood beta clonotypes, a similar but weaker trend appeared in young adult naive repertoires, and no such trend appeared in memory repertoires. Conclusions relied on cross-sectional statistical analysis, since the same donors could not be followed over many years. In beta out-of-frame sequences, excess twin sharing was weaker, because having fewer shared sequences lowered the signal-to-noise ratio. Invariant T cells such as MAIT and iNKT could partly confound zero-insertion analyses, though diverse VJ usage argued against this for most clonotypes.

This clonotype was recorded many times. This clone's antigen is unknown. No quality values exist for individual bases; no much larger clone is one base distant. Libraries were prepared through 5' RACE. Sequencing was performed on an Illumina HiSeq 2000. Template switching introduced a universal primer binding site; the final cDNA contained a unique molecular identifier, enabling accurate counting of TCR cDNA molecules. Specific primers in the conserved constant-segment region were used to synthesize first-strand cDNA for the TCR alpha and beta chains. To control for contamination, every cDNA library was double barcoded, receiving both a SMART-Mk sample barcode and Illumina barcodes. TruSeq adapter sequences, together with Illumina sample barcodes, were added in two successive PCR steps. Sequencing of the TCR alpha and beta cDNA libraries was done on the Illumina HiSeq platform using custom primers. The study's own analysis went as follows. MiGEC processed the raw reads to extract unique molecular identifiers, while MiXCR was used to determine the CDR3 positions. For each individual, recombination models were inferred using an EM algorithm with the repgenHMM and IGoR tools. The analysis of shared clonotypes was done with the tcR package in R, with sharing normalized by the product of cloneset sizes. To study raw recombination free of thymic and clonal selection effects, out-of-frame nonproductive sequences were analyzed. TCRdb passed the public sequencing reads through fastp at Q25 and MiXCR, retaining productive beta sequences. One record per CDR3 amino acid sequence lists the most common genes and DNA. None of the V and J calls come from the authors' own analysis; TCRdb made them. A total of some 250,000 distinct CDR3 sequences appear in this sample, approximately 7.1% of them only once. Of the sample, roughly 15% is held by the ten largest clones.

Every donor was a healthy Caucasian. The twin cohort comprised three pairs of female monozygotic twins, all aged roughly 18 to 29 years. Positive isolation kits from Invitrogen were used to isolate the CD4+ and CD8+ T cell populations. Here V drops 0 bases and J drops 2 bases, and the junction holds 1 base not matched to any gene. The germline V gene yields SGDLS for CDR1 and YYNGEE for CDR2. The CDR3 goes from the cysteine to the phenylalanine over 15 residues. Of all the DNA, just the CDR3 is kept, 45 bases in frame from base 1. The same sample was also used in a study of T cells expressing NK-cell markers. In that second paper, the authors write: Fewer than ten donors provided sorted CD3+CD56+NKG2C+, CD3+CD56+NKG2C- and CD3+CD56-NKG2C+ T-cell subsets, whose TCR beta-chain repertoires were profiled. Most of the eight sequenced donors were HCMV-seropositive and one was HCMV-seronegative. To restrict sorting to alphabetaTCR-expressing T cells, an anti-gammadeltaTCR antibody was added in several experiments. For roughly six donors, the dominant CD3+CD56+NKG2C+ clonotypes were among the top 10 CD8+ clonotypes and accounted for about 1.0-8% of CD8+ T cells. Those dominant clonotypes were again the most abundant among CD3+CD56-NKG2C+ cells in a handful of donors, at roughly 25-60.1%. Whether the expanded NKG2C-expressing T cell clones were specific for HCMV antigens was left unclear. All eight donors whose samples were sequenced were randomly selected healthy volunteers, three of them men and five women. A commercial ELISA kit detecting HCMV-specific IgG in serum was used to determine HCMV serostatus. MIGEC handled demultiplexing of the reads and grouping by UMI, while MiTCR was used to assemble and quantify clonotypes. To exclude erroneous sequences, any TCR cDNA sequence not supported by at least two reads was discarded. Downstream repertoire analysis used the tcR package, and clonotypes were matched across fractions by CDR3 nucleotide sequence plus V segment. VDJmatch was used to annotate antigen specificity against VDJdb, with one amino acid substitution in CDR3 allowed.

Sequencing used CD8+ T cells sorted from blood. The TCR was taken from a woman aged 18-29 years in good health. In this chain, TRBV9 is recombined with TRBJ2-7; 11 bases in the junction line up with TRBD2. The CDR3 reads as follows: CASSVGLAGTYEQYF. The DNA reads as follows: TGTGCCAGCAGCGTAGGACTAGCGGGAACCTACGAGCAGTACTTC.